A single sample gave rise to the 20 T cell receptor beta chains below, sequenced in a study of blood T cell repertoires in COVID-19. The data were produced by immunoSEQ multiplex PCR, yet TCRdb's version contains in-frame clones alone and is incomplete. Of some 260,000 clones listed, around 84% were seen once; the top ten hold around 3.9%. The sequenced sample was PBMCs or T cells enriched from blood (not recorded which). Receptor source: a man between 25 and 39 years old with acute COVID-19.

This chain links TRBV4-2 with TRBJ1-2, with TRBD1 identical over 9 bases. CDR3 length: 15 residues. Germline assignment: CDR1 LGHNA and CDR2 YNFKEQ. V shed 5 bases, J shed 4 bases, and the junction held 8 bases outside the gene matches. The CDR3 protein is CASSYTGGAGYGYTF. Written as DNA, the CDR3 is TGTGCCAGCAGCTATACAGGGGGCGCTGGCTATGGCTACACCTTC.

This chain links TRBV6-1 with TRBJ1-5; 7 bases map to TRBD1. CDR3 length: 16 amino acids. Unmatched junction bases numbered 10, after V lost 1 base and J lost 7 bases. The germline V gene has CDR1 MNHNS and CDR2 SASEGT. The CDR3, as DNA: TGTGCCAGCAGTGAAGGGACAGGCTCATTTCGGCAGCCCCAGCATTTT. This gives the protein CASSEGTGSFRQPQHF.

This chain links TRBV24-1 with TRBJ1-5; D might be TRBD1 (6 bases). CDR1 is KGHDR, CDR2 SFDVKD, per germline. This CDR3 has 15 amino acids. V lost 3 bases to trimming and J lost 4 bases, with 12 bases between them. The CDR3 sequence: CATSDHGDTNQPQHF. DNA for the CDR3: TGTGCCACCAGTGATCATGGGGACACAAATCAGCCCCAGCATTTT.

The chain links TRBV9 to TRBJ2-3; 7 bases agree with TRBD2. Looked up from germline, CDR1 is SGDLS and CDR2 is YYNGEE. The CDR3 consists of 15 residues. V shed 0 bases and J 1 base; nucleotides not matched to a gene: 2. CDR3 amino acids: CASSVGSGRTDTQYF. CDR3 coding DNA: TGTGCCAGCAGCGTAGGTAGCGGGCGCACAGATACGCAGTATTTT.

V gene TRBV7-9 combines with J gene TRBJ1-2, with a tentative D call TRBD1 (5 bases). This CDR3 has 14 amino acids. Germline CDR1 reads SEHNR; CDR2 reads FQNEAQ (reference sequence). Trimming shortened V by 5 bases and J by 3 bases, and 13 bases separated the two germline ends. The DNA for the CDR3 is TGTGCCAGCAGCCCGCGGGGAGGGGACTATGGCTACACCTTC. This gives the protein CASSPRGGDYGYTF.

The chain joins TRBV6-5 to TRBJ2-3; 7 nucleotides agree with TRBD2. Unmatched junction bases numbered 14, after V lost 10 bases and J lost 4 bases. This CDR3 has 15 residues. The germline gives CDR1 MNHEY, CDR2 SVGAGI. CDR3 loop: CATTLEAAGADTQYF. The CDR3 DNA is TGTGCCACCACCCTTGAGGCCGCGGGGGCAGATACGCAGTATTTT.

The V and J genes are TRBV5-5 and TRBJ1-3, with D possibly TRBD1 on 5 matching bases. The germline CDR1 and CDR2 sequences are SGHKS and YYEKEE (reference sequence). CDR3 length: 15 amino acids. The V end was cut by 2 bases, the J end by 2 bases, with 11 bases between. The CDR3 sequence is CASSFLGGAGNTIYF. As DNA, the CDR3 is TGTGCCAGCAGCTTCCTTGGAGGGGCTGGAAACACCATATATTTT.

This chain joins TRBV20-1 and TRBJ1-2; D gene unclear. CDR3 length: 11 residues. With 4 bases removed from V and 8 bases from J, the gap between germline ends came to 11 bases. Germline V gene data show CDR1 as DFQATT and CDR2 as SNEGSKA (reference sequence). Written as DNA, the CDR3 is TGCAGTGCTACCGCCGGGGAAGGCTACACCTTC. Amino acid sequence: CSATAGEGYTF.

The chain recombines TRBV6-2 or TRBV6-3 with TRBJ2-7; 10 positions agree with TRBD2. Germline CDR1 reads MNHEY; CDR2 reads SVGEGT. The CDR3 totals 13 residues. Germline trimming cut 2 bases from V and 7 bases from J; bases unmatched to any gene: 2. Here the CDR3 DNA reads TGTGCCAGCAGTTACGCTAGCGGGGGTGAGCAGTACGTC. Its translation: CASSYASGGEQYV.

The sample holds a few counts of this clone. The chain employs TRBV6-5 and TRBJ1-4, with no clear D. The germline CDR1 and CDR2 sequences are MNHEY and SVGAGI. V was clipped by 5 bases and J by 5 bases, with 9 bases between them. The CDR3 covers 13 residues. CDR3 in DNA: TGTGCCAGCAGTAGCCACCGGAATGAAAAACTGTTTTTT. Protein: CASSSHRNEKLFF.

The CDR3 is CASSENNQPQHF. CDR3 DNA sequence: TGTGCCAGCAGCGAGAATAATCAGCCCCAGCATTTT. V and J are TRBV6-5 and TRBJ1-5; no reliable D call. The CDR3 sequence is 12 residues long. The V end lost 6 bases, the J end lost 4 bases, and 7 bases lay between the germline ends. Germline CDR1 and CDR2: MNHEY and SVGAGI.

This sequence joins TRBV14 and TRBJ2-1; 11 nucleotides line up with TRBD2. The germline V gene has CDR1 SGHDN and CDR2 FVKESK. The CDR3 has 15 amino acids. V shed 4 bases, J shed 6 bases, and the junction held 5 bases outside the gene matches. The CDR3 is CASSPYSGRGNEQFF. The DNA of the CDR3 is TGTGCCAGCAGCCCCTATAGCGGGAGGGGCAATGAGCAGTTCTTC.

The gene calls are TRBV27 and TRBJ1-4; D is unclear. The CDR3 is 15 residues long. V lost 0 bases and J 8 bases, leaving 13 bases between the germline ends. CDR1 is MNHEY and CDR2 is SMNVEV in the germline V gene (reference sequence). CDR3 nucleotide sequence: TGTGCCAGCAGTTTATCATCGAATCGTCGGGAAAAACTGTTTTTT. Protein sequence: CASSLSSNRREKLFF.

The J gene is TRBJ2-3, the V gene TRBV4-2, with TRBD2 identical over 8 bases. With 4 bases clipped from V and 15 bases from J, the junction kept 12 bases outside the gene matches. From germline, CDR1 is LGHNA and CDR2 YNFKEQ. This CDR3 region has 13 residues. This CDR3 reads CASSPNFREGPYF. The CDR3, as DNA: TGTGCCAGCAGCCCGAATTTCCGGGAGGGCCCATATTTT.

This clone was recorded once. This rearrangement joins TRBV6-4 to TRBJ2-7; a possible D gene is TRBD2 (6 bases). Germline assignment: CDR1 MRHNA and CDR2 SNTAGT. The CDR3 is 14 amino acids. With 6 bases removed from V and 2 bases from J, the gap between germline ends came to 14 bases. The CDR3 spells CASSLSRGTYEQYV. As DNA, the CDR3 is TGTGCCAGCAGCCTATCCCGGGGGACCTACGAGCAGTACGTC.

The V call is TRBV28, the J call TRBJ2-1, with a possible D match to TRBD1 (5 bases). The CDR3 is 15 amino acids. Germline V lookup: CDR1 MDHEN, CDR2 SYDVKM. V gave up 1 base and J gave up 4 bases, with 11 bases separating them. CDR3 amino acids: CASSLLIQGYNEQFF. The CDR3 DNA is TGTGCCAGCAGTTTATTGATCCAGGGATACAATGAGCAGTTCTTC.

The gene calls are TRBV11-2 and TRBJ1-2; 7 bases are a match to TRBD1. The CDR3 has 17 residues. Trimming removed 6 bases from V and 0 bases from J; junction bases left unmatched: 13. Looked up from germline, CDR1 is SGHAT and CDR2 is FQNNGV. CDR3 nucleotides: TGTGCCAGCAGACACCACAGGGGACCACGAGCTAACTATGGCTACACCTTC. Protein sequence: CASRHHRGPRANYGYTF.

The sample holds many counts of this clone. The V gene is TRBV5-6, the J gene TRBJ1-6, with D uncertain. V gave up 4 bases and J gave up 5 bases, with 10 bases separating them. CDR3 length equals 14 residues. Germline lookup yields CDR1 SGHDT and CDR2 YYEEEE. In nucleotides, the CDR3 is TGTGCCAGCAGCCCAGGCAGGAATAATTCACCCCTCCACTTT. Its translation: CASSPGRNNSPLHF.

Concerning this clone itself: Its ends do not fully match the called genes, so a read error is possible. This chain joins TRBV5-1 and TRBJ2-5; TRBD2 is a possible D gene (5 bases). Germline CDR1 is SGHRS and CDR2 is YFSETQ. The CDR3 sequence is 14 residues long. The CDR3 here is CASSLAPGQETQYF. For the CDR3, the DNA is TGTGCCAGCAGCTTGGCCCCGGGGCAAGAGACCCAGTACTTC.

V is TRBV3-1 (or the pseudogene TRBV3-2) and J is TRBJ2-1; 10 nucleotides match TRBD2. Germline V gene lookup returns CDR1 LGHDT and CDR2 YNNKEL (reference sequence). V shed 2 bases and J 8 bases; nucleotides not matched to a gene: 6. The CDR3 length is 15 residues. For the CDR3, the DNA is TGTGCCAGCAGCCAACTAGCGGGGGTTAGCTATGAGCAGTTCTTC. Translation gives CASSQLAGVSYEQFF.